The clone carrying this T cell receptor beta chain showed up just a few times. These data come from a study of T-cell reconstitution after alpha-beta-depleted transplantation in children. Preparation of the TCRbeta library involved a method that used unique molecular identifiers. TCRdb reanalysed the PCR reads using MiXCR and keeps one entry per CDR3 protein. The sample contains hundreds of thousands of distinct CDR3 sequences, 15% to 20% of which appear only once. Looked up from germline, CDR1 is MNHEY and CDR2 is SVGAGI. V lost 4 bases and J lost 2, with 10 bases in between. CDR3 size: 14 residues. The chain joins TRBV6-5 to TRBJ2-3, with D maybe TRBD2 (6 bases). This TCR came from a male patient under 18 who had a stem cell transplant for acute lymphoblastic leukemia, so the T cells may come from the graft donor. The material was PBMCs, mostly from graft donor cells, obtained 360 days after TCRalphabeta/CD19-depleted stem cell transplant. The CDR3 sequence: CASSWGVFTDTQYF. DNA for the CDR3: TGTGCCAGCAGTTGGGGGGTTTTCACAGATACGCAGTATTTT.